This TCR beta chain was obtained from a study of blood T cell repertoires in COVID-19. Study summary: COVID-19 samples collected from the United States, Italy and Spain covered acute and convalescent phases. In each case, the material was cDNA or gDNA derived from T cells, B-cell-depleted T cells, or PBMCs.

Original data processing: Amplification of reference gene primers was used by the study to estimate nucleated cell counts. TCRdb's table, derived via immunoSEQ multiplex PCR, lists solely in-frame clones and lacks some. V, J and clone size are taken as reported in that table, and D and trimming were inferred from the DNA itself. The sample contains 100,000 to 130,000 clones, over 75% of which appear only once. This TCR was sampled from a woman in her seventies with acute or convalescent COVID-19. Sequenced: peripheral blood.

As DNA, the CDR3 is TGTGCCAGCAGCTTTCCCGGGACAGAAAAGAACACTGAAGCTTTCTTT. This codes for CASSFPGTEKNTEAFF. The chain has TRBV5-6 and TRBJ1-1, with 7 bases that match TRBD1. The length of the CDR3 is 16 residues. The germline V gene has CDR1 SGHDT and CDR2 YYEEEE. Trimming at V came to 2 bases and at J to 1 base, leaving 8 bases not matched to a gene. The whole variable domain, remainder taken from reference TRBV5-6 and TRBJ1-1, is DAGVTQSPTHLIKTRGQQVTLRCSPKSGHDTVSWYQQALGQGPQFIFQYYEEEERQRGNFPDRFSGHQFPNYSSELNVNALLLGDSALYLCASSFPGTEKNTEAFFGQGTRLTVV.